A single sample gave rise to the 13 T cell receptor beta chains below, sequenced in a study of cytomegalovirus exposure and HLA in healthy donors (TCRdb year 2017). Library generation was performed with the immunoSEQ multiplex PCR assay. In its TCRdb copy, this immuneACCESS table keeps in-frame sequences only and misses some clones. Where compared with another copy, unresolved V genes explain less than half of these, and the others have no known cause. This sample has 150,000 to 180,000 clones in its table, and approximately 86% of those were observed once. Clones ranked in the top ten supply approximately 2.2% of the sample. Sequencing was done on a sample of PBMCs. The receptor source for this set is a human donor in good health.

The V and J genes are TRBV9 and TRBJ2-7; TRBD1 might be the D (6 bases). Germline V gene lookup returns CDR1 SGDLS and CDR2 YYNGEE. Trimming removed 4 bases from V and 3 bases from J, with 11 bases in between. The CDR3 covers 13 residues. Here the CDR3 reads CASSYRDNYEQYF. CDR3 nucleotides: TGTGCCAGCAGCTACCGGGACAACTACGAGCAGTACTTC.

This clone has a handful of counts. The CDR3 nucleotides read TGTGCCAGCAGTGGAGCACGCGGGAGAGGAGGGATCGGAGCCAAAAACATTCAGTACTTC. Translated: CASSGARGRGGIGAKNIQYF. V gene TRBV2 combines with J gene TRBJ2-4; 7 nucleotides align to TRBD2. The germline V gene encodes CDR1 SNHLY and CDR2 FYNNEI. Germline trimming cut 4 bases from V and 0 bases from J; bases unmatched to any gene: 18. The CDR3 is made up of 20 amino acids.

This chain connects TRBV7-2 to TRBJ2-4; weak D call: TRBD1 (6 bases). Trimming removed 5 bases at V and 7 bases at J, with 15 bases between. The CDR3 has 14 residues. CDR1 is SGHTA and CDR2 is FQGNSA in the germline V gene. The CDR3 DNA is TGTGCCAGCAGCCCAGACACTCAGGGGAACATTCAGTACTTC. Its protein product is CASSPDTQGNIQYF. Full variable domain (rest looked up from reference TRBV7-2 and TRBJ2-4): GAGVSQSPSNKVTEKGKDVELRCDPISGHTALYWYRQSLGQGLEFLIYFQGNSAPDKSGLPSDRFSAERTGGSVSTLTIQRTQQEDSAVYLCASSPDTQGNIQYFGAGTRLSVL.

The chain is built from TRBV27 and TRBJ2-5; 9 bases are a match to TRBD1. Germline CDR1 and CDR2: MNHEY and SMNVEV (reference sequence). Trimming removed 3 bases from V and 6 bases from J; junction bases left unmatched: 2. The CDR3 is made up of 13 amino acids. The CDR3 protein is CASSLDRGKTQYF. DNA for the CDR3: TGTGCCAGCAGTTTGGACAGGGGAAAGACCCAGTACTTC.

The table lists this clone with a count of one. The chain uses TRBV7-3 and TRBJ2-1; D gene uncertain. The germline gives CDR1 SGHTA, CDR2 FQGTGA. V lost 3 bases and J lost 5, with 8 bases in between. The CDR3 length is 13 residues. The chain's CDR3 is CASSFDWNNEQFF. In DNA, the CDR3 is TGTGCCAGCAGCTTCGACTGGAACAATGAGCAGTTCTTC. Full variable domain (outside the CDR3, taken from reference TRBV7-3 and TRBJ2-1): GAGVSQTPSNKVTEKGKYVELRCDPISGHTALYWYRQSLGQGPEFLIYFQGTGAADDSGLPNDRFFAVRPEGSVSTLKIQRTERGDSAVYLCASSFDWNNEQFFGPGTRLTVL.

This clone was recorded a few times. This rearrangement joins TRBV10-3 to TRBJ2-5; 10 bases align to TRBD1. Germline CDR1 and CDR2: ENHRY and SYGVKD. This CDR3 has 14 amino acids. Losses at the gene ends were 4 bases for V and 5 bases for J; bases not matched to a gene: 4. The CDR3 region is CAISVTGGRETQYF. CDR3 coding DNA: TGTGCCATCAGTGTGACAGGGGGCCGGGAGACCCAGTACTTC.

The chain's CDR3 is CASSLSGTPYNEQFF. The CDR3 DNA sequence: TGCGCCAGCAGCTTAAGCGGGACCCCCTACAATGAGCAGTTCTTC. This chain uses TRBV5-1 with TRBJ2-1; TRBD2 matches at 7 bases. The CDR3 covers 15 residues. V shed 2 bases, J shed 2 bases, and the junction held 4 bases outside the gene matches. The V gene's germline CDR1 is SGHRS and CDR2 YFSETQ.

In DNA form, the CDR3 reads TGCGCCAGCAGCCCCCGGGGAAGTAACTATGGCTACACCTTC. Translated, it gives CASSPRGSNYGYTF. V gene TRBV5-1 combines with J gene TRBJ1-2, with D unclear. V was shortened by 4 bases and J by 1 base, with 11 bases between the two germline ends. This CDR3 spans 14 amino acids. Germline CDR1 and CDR2: SGHRS and YFSETQ.

The chain combines TRBV5-1 with TRBJ2-1; 11 nucleotides match TRBD2. This CDR3 region has 16 residues. Trimming removed 0 bases from V and 6 bases from J; junction bases left unmatched: 5. CDR1 SGHRS and CDR2 YFSETQ come from the germline V gene. The CDR3 sequence: CASSLVVAGGGNEQFF. The CDR3 coding sequence is TGCGCCAGCAGCTTGGTAGTAGCGGGGGGGGGCAATGAGCAGTTCTTC.

The CDR3 here is CASSVTGLIGKLFF. The DNA of the CDR3 is TGTGCCAGCAGTGTAACGGGACTGATTGGAAAACTGTTTTTT. The J gene is TRBJ1-4, the V gene TRBV2; maybe TRBD1 (5 bases). This CDR3 region has 14 residues. The V and J ends lost 4 bases and 10 bases respectively, with 16 bases between them. The germline V gene encodes CDR1 SNHLY and CDR2 FYNNEI.

V is TRBV5-5 and J is TRBJ1-4; 9 positions agree with TRBD1. Germline trimming cut 5 bases from V and 8 bases from J; bases unmatched to any gene: 13. Germline CDR1 and CDR2: SGHKS and YYEKEE (reference sequence). This CDR3 is 16 amino acids long. The CDR3 loop is CASSQRSGQGGEKLFF. CDR3 coding DNA: TGTGCCAGCAGTCAAAGATCGGGACAGGGAGGGGAAAAACTGTTTTTT.

This clone was seen more than once but under ten times. The chain employs TRBV5-1 and TRBJ2-1; 8 bases fit TRBD2. V shed 1 base, J shed 2 bases, and the junction held 8 bases outside the gene matches. The germline V gene encodes CDR1 SGHRS and CDR2 YFSETQ. There are 17 residues in the CDR3. CDR3 nucleotide sequence: TGCGCCAGCAGCTTGTTAAACGGGGGGGGCCCCTACAATGAGCAGTTCTTC. Translating it yields CASSLLNGGGPYNEQFF.

V gene TRBV28 combines with J gene TRBJ2-7; D is perhaps TRBD1 (5 bases). The CDR3 is made up of 16 amino acids. The ends were cut back, 2 bases at V and 0 bases at J, with 14 bases in the middle. The germline gives CDR1 MDHEN, CDR2 SYDVKM. This CDR3 is CASSLPQGLISYEQYF. The CDR3 DNA reads TGTGCCAGCAGTTTACCTCAGGGATTAATCTCCTACGAGCAGTACTTC.